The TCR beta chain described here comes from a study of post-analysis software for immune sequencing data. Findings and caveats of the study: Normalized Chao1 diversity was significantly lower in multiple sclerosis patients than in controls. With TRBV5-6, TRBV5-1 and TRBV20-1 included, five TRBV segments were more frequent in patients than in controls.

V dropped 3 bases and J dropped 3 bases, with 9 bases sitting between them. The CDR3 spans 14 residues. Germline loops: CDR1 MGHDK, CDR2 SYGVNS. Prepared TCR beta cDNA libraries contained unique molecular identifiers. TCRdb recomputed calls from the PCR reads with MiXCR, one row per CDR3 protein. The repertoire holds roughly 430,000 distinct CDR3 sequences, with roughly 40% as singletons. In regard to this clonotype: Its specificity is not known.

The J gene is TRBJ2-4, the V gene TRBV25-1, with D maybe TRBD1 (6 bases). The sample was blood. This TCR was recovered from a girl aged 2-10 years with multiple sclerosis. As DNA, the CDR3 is TGTGCCAGCAGTGACAGGGGAGACAAAAACATTCAGTACTTC. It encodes CASSDRGDKNIQYF.